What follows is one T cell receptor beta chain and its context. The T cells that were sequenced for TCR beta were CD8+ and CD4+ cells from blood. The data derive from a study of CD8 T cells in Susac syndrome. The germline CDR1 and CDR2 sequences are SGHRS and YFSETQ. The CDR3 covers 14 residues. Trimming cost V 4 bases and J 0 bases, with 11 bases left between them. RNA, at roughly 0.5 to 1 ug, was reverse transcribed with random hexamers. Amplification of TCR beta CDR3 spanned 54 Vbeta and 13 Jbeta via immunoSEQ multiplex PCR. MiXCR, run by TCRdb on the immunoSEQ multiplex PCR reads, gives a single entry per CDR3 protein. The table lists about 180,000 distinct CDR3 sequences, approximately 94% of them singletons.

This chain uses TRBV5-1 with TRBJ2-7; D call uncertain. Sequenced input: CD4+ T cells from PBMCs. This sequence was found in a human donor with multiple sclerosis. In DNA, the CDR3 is TGCGCCAGCAGCGCCCCTACGAGCTCCTACGAGCAGTACTTC. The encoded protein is CASSAPTSSYEQYF.